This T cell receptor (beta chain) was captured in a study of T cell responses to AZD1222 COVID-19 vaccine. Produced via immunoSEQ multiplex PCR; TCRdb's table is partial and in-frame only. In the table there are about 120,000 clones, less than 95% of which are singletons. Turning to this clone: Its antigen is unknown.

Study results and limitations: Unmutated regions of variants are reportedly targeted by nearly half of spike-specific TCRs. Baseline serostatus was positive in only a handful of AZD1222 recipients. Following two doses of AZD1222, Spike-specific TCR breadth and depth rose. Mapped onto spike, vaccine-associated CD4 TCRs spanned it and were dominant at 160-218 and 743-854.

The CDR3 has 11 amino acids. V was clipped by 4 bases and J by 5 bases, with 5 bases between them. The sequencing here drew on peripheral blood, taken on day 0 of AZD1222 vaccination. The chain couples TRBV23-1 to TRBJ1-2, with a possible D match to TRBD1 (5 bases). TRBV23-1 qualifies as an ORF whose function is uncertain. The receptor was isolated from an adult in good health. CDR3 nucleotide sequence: TGCGCCAGCAGTCGGGGGTATGGCTACACCTTC. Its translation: CASSRGYGYTF.